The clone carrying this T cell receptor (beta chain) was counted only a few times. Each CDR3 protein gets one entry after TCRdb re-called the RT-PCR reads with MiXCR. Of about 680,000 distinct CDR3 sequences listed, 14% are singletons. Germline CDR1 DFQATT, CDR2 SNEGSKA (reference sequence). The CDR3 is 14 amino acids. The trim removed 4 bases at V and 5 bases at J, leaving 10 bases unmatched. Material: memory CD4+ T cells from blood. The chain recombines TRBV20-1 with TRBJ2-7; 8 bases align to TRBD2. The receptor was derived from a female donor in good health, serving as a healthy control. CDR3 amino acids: CSATSGTSLHEQYF. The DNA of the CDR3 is TGCAGTGCTACGTCCGGGACTAGTCTGCACGAGCAGTACTTC.